Each of the 20 T cell receptor beta chains below was sequenced from the same sample in a study of early T cells in non-severe SARS-CoV-2 infection. TCRdb itself ran the 5' RACE reads through MiXCR, one entry per CDR3 protein. The profile covers 55,000 to 70,000 distinct CDR3 sequences, with more than 10% appearing a single time and less than 2% taken by the ten largest. The sample comprised whole blood. These receptors all come from an adult who was a healthcare worker with PCR-confirmed SARS-CoV-2 infection or an uninfected control (not recorded which).

This clonotype has a count of ten or more. The gene calls are TRBV6-1 and TRBJ2-1, with 7 bases lining up with TRBD2. V dropped 6 bases and J dropped 10; count of bases not matched to a gene: 6. Per germline, CDR1 MNHNS and CDR2 SASEGT. This CDR3 is 12 amino acids long. The CDR3 region is CASSTIGGEQFF. The CDR3 DNA is TGTGCCAGCAGCACGATCGGGGGGGAGCAGTTCTTC.

In this sample, this clonotype turned up many times. CDR3 coding DNA: TGTGCCAGCAGTTCCCTACTAGCGGGGAAACAAGAGACCCAGTACTTC. It codes for CASSSLLAGKQETQYF. This chain uses TRBV6-6 with TRBJ2-5; 10 positions agree with TRBD2. The CDR3 runs to 16 residues. The V segment lost 4 bases and the J segment 2 bases; nucleotides outside the gene matches: 7. The germline CDR1 and CDR2 sequences are MNHNY and SVGAGI (reference sequence).

The chain employs TRBV18 and TRBJ1-5; perhaps TRBD1 as D (6 bases). With 3 bases removed from V and 7 bases from J, the gap between germline ends came to 10 bases. This CDR3 contains 13 residues. The germline V gene encodes CDR1 KGHSH and CDR2 LQKENI. CDR3 sequence reads: CASSPSQGQPQHF. The CDR3 nucleotides read TGTGCCAGCTCACCTTCCCAGGGGCAGCCCCAGCATTTT.

The chain recombines TRBV5-1 with TRBJ2-3; tentative D call: TRBD1 (6 bases). The germline V and J ends were trimmed by 0 bases and 3 bases, with 14 bases remaining between them. This CDR3 is 16 amino acids long. Germline V gene data show CDR1 as SGHRS and CDR2 as YFSETQ. This chain's CDR3 is CASSLAGTRATDTQYF. For the CDR3, the DNA is TGCGCCAGCAGCTTGGCAGGGACAAGAGCTACAGATACGCAGTATTTT.

This clonotype has a count of ten or more. The chain links TRBV2 to TRBJ2-2, with D perhaps matching TRBD1 (6 bases). The CDR3 contains 16 residues. Trimming pared 6 bases from V and 3 bases from J, leaving 17 bases between. Germline CDR1 SNHLY, CDR2 FYNNEI. The CDR3 reads CASRSGTIADTGELFF. The CDR3 DNA reads as TGTGCCAGCAGGTCCGGGACAATCGCTGACACCGGGGAGCTGTTTTTT. Using reference TRBV2 and TRBJ2-2 for the parts outside the CDR3, the full variable domain is EPEVTQTPSHQVTQMGQEVILRCVPISNHLYFYWYRQILGQKVEFLVSFYNNEISEKSEIFDDQFSVERPDGSNFTLKIRSTKLEDSAMYFCASRSGTIADTGELFFGEGSRLTVL.

This clonotype was observed a handful of times. The J gene is TRBJ1-2, the V gene TRBV20-1, with D possibly matching TRBD1 (6 bases). CDR3 length equals 12 residues. Per the germline V gene, CDR1 is DFQATT and CDR2 is SNEGSKA (reference sequence). Trimming shortened V by 3 bases and J by 4 bases, and 9 bases separated the two germline ends. CDR3 region: CSASGRGYGYTF. The CDR3 bases are TGCAGTGCTAGTGGCAGGGGCTATGGCTACACCTTC.

V usage is TRBV4-3 and J usage is TRBJ1-4, with D possibly being TRBD1 (6 bases). This CDR3 has 16 amino acids. V was shortened by 1 base and J by 7 bases, with 16 bases between the two germline ends. Germline CDR1 LGHNA, CDR2 YSLEER. The chain's CDR3 is CASSQVWGARSEKLFF. In nucleotides, the CDR3 is TGCGCCAGCAGCCAAGTGTGGGGGGCGAGATCTGAAAAACTGTTTTTT.

In DNA form, the CDR3 reads TGTGCCAGCAGTTTATTCGCCACCTACGACGCTGAAGCTTTCTTT. It yields the protein CASSLFATYDAEAFF. The chain carries TRBV27 and TRBJ1-1, with no clear D. V gave up 1 base and J gave up 6 bases, with 15 bases separating them. Germline V gene data show CDR1 as MNHEY and CDR2 as SMNVEV (reference sequence). The CDR3 covers 15 residues.

This clonotype turned up a few times. This chain links TRBV14 with TRBJ2-5; TRBD2 matches at 8 bases. The V segment lost 1 base and the J segment 5 bases; nucleotides outside the gene matches: 12. This CDR3 is built from 17 residues. Germline values: CDR1 SGHDN, CDR2 FVKESK. This CDR3 reads CASSQVRGGPPHETQYF. The CDR3 bases are TGTGCCAGCAGCCAAGTACGGGGGGGGCCACCCCACGAGACCCAGTACTTC.

The chain uses TRBV11-2 and TRBJ1-2, with D uncertain. Germline V lookup: CDR1 SGHAT, CDR2 FQNNGV. The CDR3 runs to 16 residues. V was cut by 0 bases and J by 8 bases, with 19 bases left in between. CDR3 bases: TGTGCCAGCAGCTTAGATCAGCTGGGTTTCCCCTTCGGCTACACCTTC. It translates to CASSLDQLGFPFGYTF. The complete variable domain, with remaining parts taken from reference TRBV11-2 and TRBJ1-2, reads EAGVAQSPRYKIIEKRQSVAFWCNPISGHATLYWYQQILGQGPKLLIQFQNNGVVDDSQLPKDRFSAERLKGVDSTLKIQPAKLEDSAVYLCASSLDQLGFPFGYTFGSGTRLTVV.

This clonotype qualifies as medium-sized. This chain links TRBV20-1 with TRBJ2-1; D is possibly TRBD2 (5 bases). Germline assignment: CDR1 DFQATT and CDR2 SNEGSKA (reference sequence). V lost 6 bases and J lost 0, with 15 bases in between. CDR3 length equals 15 residues. Here the CDR3 reads CSAAGIQSSYNEQFF. CDR3 nucleotides: TGCAGTGCAGCCGGGATTCAAAGCTCCTACAATGAGCAGTTCTTC.

This chain links TRBV2 with TRBJ1-2, with D hard to call. CDR3 length: 18 residues. The germline V and J ends were trimmed by 4 bases and 2 bases, with 23 bases remaining between them. Per germline, CDR1 SNHLY and CDR2 FYNNEI. This chain's CDR3 is CASSGVELSHPLNYGYTF. CDR3 sequence (DNA): TGTGCCAGCAGTGGAGTCGAGCTTTCGCACCCCCTGAACTATGGCTACACCTTC.

This clonotype was picked up a small number of times. This chain uses TRBV12-3 or TRBV12-4 with TRBJ2-7; 7 bases align to TRBD1. After removal of 6 bases from V and 0 bases from J, the junction contained 8 bases not matched to a gene. This CDR3 has 15 amino acids. DNA of the CDR3: TGTGCCAGCAGCCCCGGGACAGCCGGCTCCTACGAGCAGTACTTC. It encodes CASSPGTAGSYEQYF.

This clonotype was observed a few times. The rearrangement links TRBV7-2 to TRBJ2-5, with D possibly being TRBD2 (6 bases). The CDR3 is made up of 17 amino acids. V shed 2 bases and J shed 4 bases, with 20 bases lying between them. Germline V gene data show CDR1 as SGHTA and CDR2 as FQGNSA. CDR3 in DNA: TGTGCCAGCAGCTTAAACCGAATCGGGAGAACCGGAGAGACCCAGTACTTC. Its protein product is CASSLNRIGRTGETQYF.

This clonotype was recorded at least ten times. V and J are TRBV10-3 and TRBJ2-3, with 10 positions matching TRBD2. The CDR3 is 17 amino acids. J was trimmed by 1 base and V by 6 bases; bases with no gene match: 10. Germline V gene data show CDR1 as ENHRY and CDR2 as SYGVKD. CDR3 amino acids: CAIRGFLAGAGTDTQYF. The DNA for the CDR3 is TGTGCCATCAGGGGGTTCCTAGCGGGGGCCGGCACAGATACGCAGTATTTT.

This clonotype has just a few counts. CDR3 sequence: CASSLIETGPLRFF. The CDR3 nucleotides read TGTGCCAGCAGCCTCATTGAGACAGGCCCTCTCCGGTTCTTC. This sequence joins TRBV3-1 and TRBJ2-1; a weak D match, TRBD1 (6 bases). This CDR3 comprises 14 residues. V was trimmed by 4 bases and J by 15 bases, leaving 22 bases between them. The germline gives CDR1 LGHDT, CDR2 YNNKEL (reference sequence).

This chain uses TRBV3-1 with TRBJ2-5; tentatively, D is TRBD2 (5 bases). CDR3 length equals 14 residues. CDR1 is LGHDT and CDR2 is YNNKEL in the germline V gene (reference sequence). Trimming stripped 1 base from V and 7 bases from J, with 13 bases between. This CDR3 reads CASSQAPIRGTQYF. DNA of the CDR3: TGTGCCAGCAGCCAAGCGCCCATCCGGGGGACCCAGTACTTC.

This clonotype was seen only a few times. V is TRBV4-3 and J is TRBJ2-1; tentatively, D is TRBD2 (6 bases). The germline CDR1 and CDR2 sequences are LGHNA and YSLEER. The CDR3 covers 16 residues. V lost 3 bases and J 6 bases, leaving 18 bases between the germline ends. CDR3 region: CASSQVGDFTFNEQFF. The CDR3 DNA is TGCGCCAGCAGCCAGGTGGGGGACTTTACCTTCAATGAGCAGTTCTTC.

The table lists this clonotype with many counts. The chain couples TRBV6-2 or TRBV6-3 to TRBJ1-1; tentatively, D is TRBD1 (6 bases). Germline values: CDR1 MNHEY, CDR2 SVGEGT. CDR3 size: 12 residues. The V gene lost 6 bases and the J gene lost 8 bases, with 13 bases spanning the gap. The CDR3 protein is CASRRGFGEAFF. The CDR3 DNA reads TGTGCCAGCAGGAGGGGGTTTGGCGAAGCTTTCTTT.

This clonotype was detected many times. The chain has TRBV12-3 or TRBV12-4 and TRBJ1-2; perhaps TRBD1 as D (5 bases). This CDR3 has 13 residues. V was trimmed by 7 bases and J by 3 bases, leaving 12 bases between them. In nucleotides, the CDR3 is TGTGCCAGCACCCTGGGACTCGACTATGGCTACACCTTC. Translated, it gives CASTLGLDYGYTF.